This T cell receptor (beta chain) came from a study of shared clonotypes between healthy human individuals. Study in general: CD4 naive cells filled three plates per donor, CD4 memory three, CD8 naive two and CD8 memory one.

With regard to this clone: Its antigen is undetermined.

CD45RO-negative, CCR7-positively selected cells formed the naive CD8 fraction, excluding terminally differentiated effector memory CD45RA+ cells. Study results and limitations: Clonotypes not shared had lower generation probabilities than those common to all four donors.

The CDR3 runs to 15 residues. Germline V CDR1 and CDR2: MNHEY, SMNVEV (reference sequence). Trimming removed 5 bases at V and 5 bases at J, with 16 bases between. TCRdb's copy holds only in-frame clones and misses some; the assay was immunoSEQ multiplex PCR. The repertoire has 500,000 to 700,000 clones, 95% of them found once; the top ten carry over 0.1%. This chain joins TRBV27 and TRBJ1-5; D may be TRBD1 (6 bases). The TCR originated in a woman aged 25 to 39 in good health. The sequenced sample was naive CD8+ T cells sorted from blood. The CDR3 DNA sequence: TGTGCCAGCAGTCAGCTTTGGGGGGGCGATCAGCCCCAGCATTTT. Protein product: CASSQLWGGDQPQHF.